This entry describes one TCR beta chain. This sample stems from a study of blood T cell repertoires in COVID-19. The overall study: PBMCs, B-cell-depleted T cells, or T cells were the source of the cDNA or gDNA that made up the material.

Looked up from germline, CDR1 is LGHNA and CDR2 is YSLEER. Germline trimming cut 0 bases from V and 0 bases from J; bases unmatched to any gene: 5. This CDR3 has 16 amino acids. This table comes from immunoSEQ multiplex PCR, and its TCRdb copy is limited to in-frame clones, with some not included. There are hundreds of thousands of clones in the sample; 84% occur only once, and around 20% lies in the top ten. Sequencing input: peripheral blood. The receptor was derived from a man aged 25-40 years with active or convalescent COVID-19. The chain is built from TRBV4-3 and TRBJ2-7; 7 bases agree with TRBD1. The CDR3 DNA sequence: TGCGCCAGCAGCCAAGAGAGACAGGGTCCCTCCTACGAGCAGTACTTC. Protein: CASSQERQGPSYEQYF.